Sequencing of this T cell receptor (beta chain) was carried out in a study of blood T cell repertoires in COVID-19. Across the study: Donors in the United States, Italy and Spain gave samples during acute or convalescent COVID-19. The cDNA or gDNA used as material had been derived from T cells, B-cell-depleted T cells, or PBMCs.

Germline V gives CDR1 KGHDR, CDR2 SFDVKD. The CDR3 has 15 amino acids. V lost 1 base and J 8 bases, leaving 16 bases between the germline ends. This clone is a singleton in its sample. In the authors' methods: The assay estimated nucleated cells by amplifying reference gene primers. Generated by immunoSEQ multiplex PCR, the TCRdb table keeps only in-frame clones and is missing some. The DNA gave D and trimming, while V, J and clone size come from that table. The sample includes roughly 260,000 clones, approximately 87% seen only once; the top ten take 2.3%. This receptor was taken from a woman in her fifties or sixties with acute or convalescent COVID-19. The sample consisted of peripheral blood. The chain recombines TRBV24-1 with TRBJ1-2; D is possibly TRBD1 (5 bases). The CDR3 DNA follows: TGTGCCACCAGTGATTTTTCGGGGGAAGATAGCGGCTACACCTTC. It is translated as CATSDFSGEDSGYTF.